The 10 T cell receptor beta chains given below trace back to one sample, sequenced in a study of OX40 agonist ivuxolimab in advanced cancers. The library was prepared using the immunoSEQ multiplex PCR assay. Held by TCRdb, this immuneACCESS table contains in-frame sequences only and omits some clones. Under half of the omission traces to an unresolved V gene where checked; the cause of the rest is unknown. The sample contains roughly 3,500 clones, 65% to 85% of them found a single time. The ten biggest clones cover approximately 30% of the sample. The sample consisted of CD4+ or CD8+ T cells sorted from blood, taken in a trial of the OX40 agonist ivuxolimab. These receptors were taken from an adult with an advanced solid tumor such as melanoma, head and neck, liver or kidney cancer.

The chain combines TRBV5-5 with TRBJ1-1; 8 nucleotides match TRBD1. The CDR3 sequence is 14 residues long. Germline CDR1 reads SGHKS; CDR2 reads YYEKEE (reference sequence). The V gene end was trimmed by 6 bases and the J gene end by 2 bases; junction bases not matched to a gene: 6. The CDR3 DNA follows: TGTGCCAGCAACTCCGGACAGGGAAACACTGAAGCTTTCTTT. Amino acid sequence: CASNSGQGNTEAFF.

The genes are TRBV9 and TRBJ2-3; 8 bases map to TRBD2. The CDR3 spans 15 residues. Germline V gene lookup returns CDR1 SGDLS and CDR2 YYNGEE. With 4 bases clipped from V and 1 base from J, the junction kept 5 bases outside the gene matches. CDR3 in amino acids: CASSPTGGRTDTQYF. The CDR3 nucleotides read TGTGCCAGCAGCCCCACGGGGGGGCGCACAGATACGCAGTATTTT.

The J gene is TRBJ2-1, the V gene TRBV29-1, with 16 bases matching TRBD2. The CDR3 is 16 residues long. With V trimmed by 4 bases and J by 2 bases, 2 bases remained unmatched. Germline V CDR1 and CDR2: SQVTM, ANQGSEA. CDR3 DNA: TGCAGCGTTGCCGGGACTAGCGGGAGGGCCTACAATGAGCAGTTCTTC. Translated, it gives CSVAGTSGRAYNEQFF.

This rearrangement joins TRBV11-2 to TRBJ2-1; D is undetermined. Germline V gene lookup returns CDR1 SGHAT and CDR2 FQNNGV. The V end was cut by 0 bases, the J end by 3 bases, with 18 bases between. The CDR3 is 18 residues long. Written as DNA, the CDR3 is TGTGCCAGCAGCTTAGACAGGCAAGGACGGCGAGACTACAATGAGCAGTTCTTC. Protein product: CASSLDRQGRRDYNEQFF.

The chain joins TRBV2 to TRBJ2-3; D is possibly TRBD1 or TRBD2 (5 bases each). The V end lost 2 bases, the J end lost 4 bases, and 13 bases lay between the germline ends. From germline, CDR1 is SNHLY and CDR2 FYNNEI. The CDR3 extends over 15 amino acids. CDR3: CASSEWDAGADTQYF. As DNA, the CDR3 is TGTGCCAGCAGTGAATGGGACGCCGGCGCAGATACGCAGTATTTT.

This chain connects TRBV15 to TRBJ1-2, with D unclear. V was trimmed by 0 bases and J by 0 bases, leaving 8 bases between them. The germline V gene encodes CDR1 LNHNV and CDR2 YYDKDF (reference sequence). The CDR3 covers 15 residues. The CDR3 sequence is CATSRERAANYGYTF. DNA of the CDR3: TGTGCCACCAGCAGAGAGAGGGCAGCTAACTATGGCTACACCTTC.

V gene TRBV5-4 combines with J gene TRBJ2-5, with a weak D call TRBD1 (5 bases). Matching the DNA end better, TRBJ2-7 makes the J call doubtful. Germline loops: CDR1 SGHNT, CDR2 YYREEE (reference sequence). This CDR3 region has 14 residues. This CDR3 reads CASSYATGSYEQYF. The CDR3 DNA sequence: TGTGCCAGCAGCTACGCCACAGGATCCTACGAGCAGTACTTC.

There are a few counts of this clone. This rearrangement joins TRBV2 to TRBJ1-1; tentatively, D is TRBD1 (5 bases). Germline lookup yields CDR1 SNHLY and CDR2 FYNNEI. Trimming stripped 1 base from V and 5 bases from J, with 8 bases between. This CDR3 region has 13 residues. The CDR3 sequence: CASSEDHRTEAFF. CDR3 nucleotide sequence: TGTGCCAGCAGTGAAGATCACAGGACTGAAGCTTTCTTT.

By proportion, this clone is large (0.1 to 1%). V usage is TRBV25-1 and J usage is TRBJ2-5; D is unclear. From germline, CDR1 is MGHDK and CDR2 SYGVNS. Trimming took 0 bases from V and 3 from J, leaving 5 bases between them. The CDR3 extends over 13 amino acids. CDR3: CASSEYEEETQYF. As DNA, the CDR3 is TGTGCCAGCAGTGAATATGAGGAAGAGACCCAGTACTTC.

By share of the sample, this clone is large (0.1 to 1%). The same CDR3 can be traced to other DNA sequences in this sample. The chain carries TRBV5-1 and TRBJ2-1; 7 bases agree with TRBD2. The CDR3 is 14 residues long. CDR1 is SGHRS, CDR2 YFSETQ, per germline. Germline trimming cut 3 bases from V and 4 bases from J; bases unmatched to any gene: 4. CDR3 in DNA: TGCGCCAGCAGCTCATCGGGGGGATACAATGAGCAGTTCTTC. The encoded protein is CASSSSGGYNEQFF.